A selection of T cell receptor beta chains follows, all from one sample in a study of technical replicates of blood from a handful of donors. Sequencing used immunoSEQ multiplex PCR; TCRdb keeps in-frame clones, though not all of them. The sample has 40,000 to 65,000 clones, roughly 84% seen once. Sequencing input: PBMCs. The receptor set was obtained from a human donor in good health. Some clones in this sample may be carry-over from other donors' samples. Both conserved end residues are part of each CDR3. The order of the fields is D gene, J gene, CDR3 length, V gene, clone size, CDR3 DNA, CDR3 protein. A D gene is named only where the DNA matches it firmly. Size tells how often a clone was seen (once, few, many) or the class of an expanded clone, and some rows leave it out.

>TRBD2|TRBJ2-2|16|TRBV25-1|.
TGTGCCAGCAGTGACCTGACTAGCGGGAAGACCGGGGAGCTGTTTTTT
CASSDLTSGKTGELFF
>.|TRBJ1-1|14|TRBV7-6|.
TGTGCCAGCAGCTTAGGCCGGGTAAACACTGAAGCTTTCTTT
CASSLGRVNTEAFF
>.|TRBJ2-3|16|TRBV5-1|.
TGCGCCAGCATTGAGGGCGGGGGCTCCTTCACAGATACGCAGTATTTT
CASIEGGGSFTDTQYF
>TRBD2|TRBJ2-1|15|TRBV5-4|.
TGTGCCAGCAGTGCCACTAGCGGCTCCTACAATGAGCAGTTCTTC
CASSATSGSYNEQFF
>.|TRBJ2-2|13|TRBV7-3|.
TGTGCCAGCAGCTCGTCCGGGTCCGGGGAGCTGTTTTTT
CASSSSGSGELFF
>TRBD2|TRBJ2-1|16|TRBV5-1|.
TGCGCCAGCAGCTTGGATTGGACTAGCGGGAGTGATGAGCAGTTCTTC
CASSLDWTSGSDEQFF
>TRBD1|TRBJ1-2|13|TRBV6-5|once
TGTGCCAGCAGTCGACAGGGCAGTTATGGCTACACCTTC
CASSRQGSYGYTF
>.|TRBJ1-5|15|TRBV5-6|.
TGTGCCAGCAGCTTGCGAGGTTATAGCAATCAGCCCCAGCATTTT
CASSLRGYSNQPQHF
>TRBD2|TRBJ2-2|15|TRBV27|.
TGTGCCAGCACTACCGGCCGCGGGAGCGGCGGGGAGCTGTTTTTT
CASTTGRGSGGELFF
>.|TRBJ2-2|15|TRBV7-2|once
TGTGCCAGCAGCTTTGTGTATTCCGACACCGGGGAGCTGTTTTTT
CASSFVYSDTGELFF
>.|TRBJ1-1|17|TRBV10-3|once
TGTGCCATCAGTGAGTTGGGGCAGAGACCCATGAACACTGAAGCTTTCTTT
CAISELGQRPMNTEAFF
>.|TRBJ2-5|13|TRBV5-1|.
TGCGCCAGCAGCTCGACACCAAAAGAGACCCAGTACTTC
CASSSTPKETQYF
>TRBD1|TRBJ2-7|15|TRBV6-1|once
TGTGCCAGCAGTGCGGGGACAGGGGGCTCCTACGAGCAGTACTTC
CASSAGTGGSYEQYF
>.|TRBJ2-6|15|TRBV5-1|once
TGCGCCAGCAGCTTGGAGAGCTCTGGGGCCAACGTCCTGACTTTC
CASSLESSGANVLTF
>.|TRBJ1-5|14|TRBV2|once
TGTGCCAGCAGTGACCTTTCGGGGGTTCAGCCCCAGCATTTT
CASSDLSGVQPQHF
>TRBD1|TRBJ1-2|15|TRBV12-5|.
TGTGCTAGTGGTTTGGTAAGGTCGGGACAGACTGGCTACACCTTC
CASGLVRSGQTGYTF
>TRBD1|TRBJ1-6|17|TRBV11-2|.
TGTGCCAGCAGCTTATATGGGACAGGGGGATACAATTCACCCCTCCACTTT
CASSLYGTGGYNSPLHF
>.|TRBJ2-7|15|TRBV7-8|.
TGTGCCAGCAGCCCTAGGGGGGCTACGACAGGGTCCGGATACTTC
CASSPRGATTGSGYF